This entry describes one T cell receptor (beta chain). Antigen: not known. Built from TCR beta cDNA, the libraries had unique molecular identifiers in them. MiXCR, applied by TCRdb to the PCR reads, yields one record per CDR3 protein. This sample has 800,000 to 950,000 distinct CDR3 sequences; approximately 53% occur once, and the top ten carry approximately 4.2%. Germline CDR1 reads KGHDR; CDR2 reads SFDVKD. The CDR3 spans 14 residues. The V end was cut by 3 bases, the J end by 2 bases, with 10 bases between. This specimen belongs to a study of post-analysis software for immune sequencing data. Study conclusions and caveats: Significantly lower normalized Chao1 diversity was found in patients with multiple sclerosis relative to controls. There were about 5 TRBV segments more frequent in patients than controls, and TRBV5-6, TRBV5-1 and TRBV20-1 were among them.

This TCR came from a girl under 18 with multiple sclerosis. This sequence joins TRBV24-1 and TRBJ2-7; weak D call: TRBD1 (6 bases). Material for sequencing was blood. The CDR3 nucleotides read TGTGCCACCAGTGATCCGGGACACCCCTACGAGCAGTACTTC. Protein sequence: CATSDPGHPYEQYF.